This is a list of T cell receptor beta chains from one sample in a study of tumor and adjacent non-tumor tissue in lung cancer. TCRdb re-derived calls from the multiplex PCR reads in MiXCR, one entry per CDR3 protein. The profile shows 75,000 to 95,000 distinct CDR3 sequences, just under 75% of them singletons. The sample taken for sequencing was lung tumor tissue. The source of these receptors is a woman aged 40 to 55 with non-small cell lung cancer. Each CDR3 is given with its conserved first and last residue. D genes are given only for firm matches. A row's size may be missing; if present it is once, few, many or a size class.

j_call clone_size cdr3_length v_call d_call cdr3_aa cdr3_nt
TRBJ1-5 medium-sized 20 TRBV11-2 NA CASSFHPPGQFPFLDQPQHF TGTGCCAGCAGCTTCCATCCTCCCGGACAGTTCCCATTTCTTGATCAGCCCCAGCATTTT
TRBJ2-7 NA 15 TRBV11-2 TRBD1 CVSNPGTGVSHEQYF TGTGTCAGCAACCCCGGGACAGGGGTATCCCACGAGCAGTACTTC
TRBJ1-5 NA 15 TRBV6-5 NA CASSPRVWANQPQHF TGTGCCAGCAGTCCAAGAGTGTGGGCCAATCAGCCCCAGCATTTT
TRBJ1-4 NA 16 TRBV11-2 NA CANSLQGQVQAEKLFF TGTGCCAACAGCCTTCAGGGCCAGGTGCAGGCCGAAAAATTGTTTTTT
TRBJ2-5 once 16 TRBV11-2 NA CASSLVGQRAQETRYF TGTGCCAGCAGCTTAGTTGGGCAGAGGGCCCAAGAGACCCGTTACTTC
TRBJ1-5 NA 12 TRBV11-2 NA CASDGPNQPQHF TGTGCCAGCGACGGTCCCAATCAGCCCCAGCATTTT
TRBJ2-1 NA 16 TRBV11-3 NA CANSLDLGLGYNEQFF TGTGCCAACAGCTTAGATCTGGGTCTAGGCTATAATGAGCAGTTCTTC
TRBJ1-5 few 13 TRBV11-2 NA CASSINHSQPQHF TGTGCCAGCAGCATAAACCATAGTCAGCCCCAGCATTTT
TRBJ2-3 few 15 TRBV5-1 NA CASSLAGQSTDTQYF TGCGCCAGCAGCTTGGCCGGCCAGTCCACAGATACGCAGTATTTT
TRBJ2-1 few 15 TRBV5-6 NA CASSKNPQAYNEQFF TGTGCCAGCAGCAAGAACCCCCAGGCCTACAATGAGCAGTTCTTC
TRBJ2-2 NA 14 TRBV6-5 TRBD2 CASRLAQNTGELFF TGTGCCAGTAGACTAGCTCAGAACACCGGGGAGCTGTTTTTT
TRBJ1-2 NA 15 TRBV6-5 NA CANSLYPRANYGYTF TGTGCCAACAGCCTCTATCCCAGAGCTAACTATGGCTATACCTTC
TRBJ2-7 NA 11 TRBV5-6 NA CASSLRYERYF TGTGCAAGCAGCTTACGGTACGAGCGGTACTTC
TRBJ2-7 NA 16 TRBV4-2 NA CASSQASRGATYEQYF TGTGCCAGCAGCCAAGCCTCGCGCGGGGCAACGTACGAGCAGTACTTC
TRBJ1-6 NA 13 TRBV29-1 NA CSVGEGVGSPLHF TGCAGCGTAGGAGAGGGGGTTGGTTCGCCCCTCCACTTT
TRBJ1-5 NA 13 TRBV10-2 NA CPSRDRSNQPQHF TGCCCCAGCAGAGACAGGAGCAATCAGCCCCAGCATTTT
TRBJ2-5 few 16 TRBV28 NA CASRTQGRGYQETQYF TGTGCCAGCAGAACTCAGGGGAGGGGGTACCAAGAGACCCAGTACTTC
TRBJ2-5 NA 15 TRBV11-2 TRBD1 CASSPTTGVGETQYF TGTGCCAGCAGCCCTACAACAGGGGTCGGGGAGACCCAGTACTTC
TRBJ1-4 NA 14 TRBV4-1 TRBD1 CASSLDRFTEKLFF TGCGCTAGCAGCTTGGACAGGTTTACTGAAAAACTGTTTTTT
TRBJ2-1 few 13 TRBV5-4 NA CAISQSGGYEQFF TGTGCCATCAGCCAGTCGGGCGGGTATGAGCAGTTCTTC
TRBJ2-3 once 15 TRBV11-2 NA CASSLGGSATDTQYF TGTGCCAGCAGCTTAGGTGGCAGTGCAACGGATACGCAGTATTTT
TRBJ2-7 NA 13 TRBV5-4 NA CASRRGRTYEQYF TGTGCCAGCAGACGGGGCAGGACCTACGAGCAGTACTTC
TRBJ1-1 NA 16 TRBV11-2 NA CASSVESGLADTHAFF TGTGCCAGCAGCGTAGAGTCAGGCCTGGCGGACACTCACGCTTTCTTT
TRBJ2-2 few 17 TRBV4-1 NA CASSARIQGEATGELFF TGTGCCAGCAGCGCCCGAATCCAGGGGGAGGCCACCGGGGAGCTGTTTTTT
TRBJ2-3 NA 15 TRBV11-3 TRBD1 CASSPRDRPTDMRYF TGTGCCAGCAGCCCCCGGGACAGGCCCACAGATATGCGGTATTTT
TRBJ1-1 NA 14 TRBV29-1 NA CSPISPGGTTEAFF TGCAGCCCAATTAGCCCCGGGGGGACAACTGAAGCTTTCTTT
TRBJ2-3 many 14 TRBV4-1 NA CASSPSSSPDTQYF TGCGCCAGCAGCCCGAGTAGTTCCCCAGATACGCAGTATTTT
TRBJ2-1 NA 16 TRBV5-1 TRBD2 CASSLIPISGGNEQFF TGCGCCAGCAGCTTGATTCCTATCAGCGGGGGGAATGAGCAGTTCTTC
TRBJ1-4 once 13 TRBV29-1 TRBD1 CSVETGSNEKLFF TGCAGCGTTGAGACAGGGTCTAATGAAAAACTGTTTTTT
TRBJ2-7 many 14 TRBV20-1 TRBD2 CSANTGTSGHEQYF TGCAGTGCCAACACCGGGACTAGCGGCCACGAGCAGTACTTC
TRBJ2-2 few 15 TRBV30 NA CAWSTRGRNTGELFF TGTGCCTGGAGTACGAGGGGCCGGAACACCGGGGAGCTGTTTTTT
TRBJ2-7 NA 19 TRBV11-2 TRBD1 CASNFYHGIRDREFREQYF TGTGCCAGCAACTTCTATCATGGAATCCGGGACAGGGAATTCCGCGAGCAGTACTTC
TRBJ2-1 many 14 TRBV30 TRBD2 CARTTSGSYNEQFF TGTGCCCGAACGACTAGCGGATCCTACAATGAGCAGTTCTTC
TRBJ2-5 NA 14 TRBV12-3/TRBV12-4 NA CANGLEGVQETQYF TGTGCCAACGGCTTAGAAGGAGTTCAAGAAACCCAGTACTTC
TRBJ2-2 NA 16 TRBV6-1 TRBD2 CASCERAGVITGELLF TGTGCCAGCTGTGAACGGGCGGGGGTGATCACCGGGGAGCTACTTTTT
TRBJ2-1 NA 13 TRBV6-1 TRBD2 CALGRGAGTEQFF TGTGCCCTGGGGCGGGGGGCCGGGACTGAACAGTTCTTC
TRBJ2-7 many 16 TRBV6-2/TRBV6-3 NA CASSYPMTRDTYEQYF TGTGCCAGCAGTTACCCAATGACTAGGGACACCTACGAGCAGTACTTC
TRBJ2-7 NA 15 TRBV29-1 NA CSVSELNGYSYEQYF TGCAGCGTATCAGAGCTTAACGGGTACTCCTACGAGCAGTACTTC
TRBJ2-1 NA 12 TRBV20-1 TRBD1 CSGLDRGNEQFF TGCAGTGGCCTGGACAGGGGGAATGAGCAGTTCTTC
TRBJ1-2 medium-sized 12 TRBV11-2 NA CASRAGLGGYTF TGTGCCAGCAGAGCGGGTCTGGGGGGCTACACCTTC
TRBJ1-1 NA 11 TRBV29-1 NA CSVCLGSEAFF TGCAGCGTGTGCCTAGGCAGTGAAGCTTTCTTT
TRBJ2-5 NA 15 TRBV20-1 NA CSTVPHSSEQETHYF TGCAGTACTGTTCCTCACTCTAGCGAACAAGAGACCCATTACTTC
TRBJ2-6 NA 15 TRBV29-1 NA CSVDSGGYGANVLAF TGCAGCGTTGATTCCGGGGGCTATGGGGCCAATGTCCTGGCTTTC
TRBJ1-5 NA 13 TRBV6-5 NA CASRENSNEPQHF TGCGCCAGCAGAGAAAATAGCAATGAGCCCCAGCATTTT
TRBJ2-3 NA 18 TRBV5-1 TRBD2 CISSFGASSGSSTDTQYF TGCATCAGCAGCTTCGGCGCGAGTAGCGGGAGCAGCACAGATACGCAGTATTTT
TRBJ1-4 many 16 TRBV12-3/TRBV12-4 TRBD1 CASSLGQLATNEKLFF TGTGCCAGCAGTCTGGGACAGCTTGCAACTAATGAAAAACTGTTTTTT
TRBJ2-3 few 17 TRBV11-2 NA CAGSLVGGGESTDTQYF TGTGCCGGCAGTTTAGTTGGAGGGGGGGAAAGCACGGATACGCAGTATTTT
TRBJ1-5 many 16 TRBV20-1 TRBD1 CSARDRVGGSNQPQHF TGCAGTGCTCGGGACAGGGTTGGGGGTAGCAATCAGCCCCAGCATTTT